This T cell receptor (beta chain) was captured by sequencing in a study of T cell repertoires in cytomegalovirus infection. Study at large: It was the public TCR beta signatures that indicated both CMV infection and matching HLA type.

This clonotype was detected many times. As yet, its antigen is unknown. Trimming stripped 11 bases from V and 2 bases from J, with 13 bases between. Germline CDR1 MNHNY, CDR2 SVGAGI (reference sequence). The CDR3 runs 13 residues. In TCRdb, the reads were re-called with MiXCR into one record per CDR3 protein. Of 650,000 to 850,000 distinct CDR3 sequences listed, almost 30% were seen once; the top ten hold approximately 14%. The clonotype originates from a human donor in good health (CMV status not recorded). Some clones in this sample may be carry-over from other donors' samples. The chain has TRBV6-6 and TRBJ1-5; D is undetermined. The sequenced sample was cultured CD8+ T cells from PBMCs, obtained from culture after CMV antigen stimulation. CDR3 protein: CAGALSGNQPQHF. DNA of the CDR3: TGTGCCGGCGCACTTAGCGGCAATCAGCCCCAGCATTTT.